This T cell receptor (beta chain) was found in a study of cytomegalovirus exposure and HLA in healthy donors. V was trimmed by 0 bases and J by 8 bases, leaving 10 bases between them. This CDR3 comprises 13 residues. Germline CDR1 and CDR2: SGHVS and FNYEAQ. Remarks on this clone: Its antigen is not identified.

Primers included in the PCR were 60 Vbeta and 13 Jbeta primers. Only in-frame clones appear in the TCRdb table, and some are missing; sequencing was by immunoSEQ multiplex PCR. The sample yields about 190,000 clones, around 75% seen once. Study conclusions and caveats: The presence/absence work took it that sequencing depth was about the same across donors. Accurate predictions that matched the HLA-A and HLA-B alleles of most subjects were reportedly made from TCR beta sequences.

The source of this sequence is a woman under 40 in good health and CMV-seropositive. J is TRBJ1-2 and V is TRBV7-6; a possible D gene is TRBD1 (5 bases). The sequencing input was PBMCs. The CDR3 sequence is CASSLASSGGYTF. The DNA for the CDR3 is TGTGCCAGCAGCTTAGCCTCATCAGGGGGCTACACCTTC.